A single sample is the source of the 8 T cell receptor beta chains below, sequenced in a study of T cells in Graves' hyperthyroidism and ophthalmopathy. Authors of the study amplified TCR beta CDR3 regions from RNA transcripts. Carried out on the TCR CDR3, a first-round RT-PCR used the HTBI primer set. TCRdb independently ran MiXCR on the multiplex PCR reads; one entry per CDR3 protein. The sample includes roughly 700,000 distinct CDR3 sequences, about 14% of them seen just once. The material sequenced was blood. These receptors were collected from a woman aged 18-29 years with Graves' hyperthyroidism.

The chain recombines TRBV7-8 with TRBJ2-5; D gene uncertain. This CDR3 contains 15 residues. Trimming removed 5 bases from V and 1 base from J, with 14 bases in between. Germline V CDR1 and CDR2: SGHVS, FQNEAQ. Written as DNA, the CDR3 is TGTGCCAGCAGCCCCCGACGCGTAGCCCAAGAGACCCAGTACTTC. Translated: CASSPRRVAQETQYF.

There are many counts of this clonotype. The chain links TRBV2 to TRBJ1-2, with D uncertain. V lost 0 bases and J 4 bases, leaving 3 bases between the germline ends. Per germline, CDR1 SNHLY and CDR2 FYNNEI. The CDR3 runs 12 residues. The CDR3 spells CASSEAIYGYTF. CDR3 coding DNA: TGTGCCAGCAGTGAAGCGATCTATGGCTACACCTTC.

This clonotype came up many times. The V call is TRBV11-2, the J call TRBJ2-3; 13 nucleotides agree with TRBD2. The CDR3 is made up of 16 amino acids. The junction had 6 bases not matched to a gene; V was cut back by 5 bases and J by 4 bases. The V gene's germline CDR1 is SGHAT and CDR2 FQNNGV. DNA of the CDR3: TGTGCCAGCAGCAGGGGACTAGCGGGACTCTCAGATACGCAGTATTTT. This gives the protein CASSRGLAGLSDTQYF.

This clonotype has ten or more counts. V and J are TRBV12-3 or TRBV12-4 and TRBJ1-2; no definite D call. The CDR3 runs to 12 residues. The V and J ends lost 2 bases and 3 bases respectively, with 4 bases between them. CDR3 coding DNA: TGTGCCAGCAGTTTAAGATACTATGGCTACACCTTC. This sequence encodes CASSLRYYGYTF.

The table lists this clonotype with many counts. The chain couples TRBV7-9 to TRBJ1-2, with 10 bases fitting TRBD1. The CDR3 loop spans 15 amino acids. Germline CDR1 is SEHNR and CDR2 is FQNEAQ (reference sequence). Unmatched junction bases numbered 7, after V lost 5 bases and J lost 4 bases. The DNA of the CDR3 is TGTGCCAGCAGCGCTGGGACAGGGGAGGGCTATGGCTACACCTTC. Its protein product is CASSAGTGEGYGYTF.

The chain carries TRBV12-3 or TRBV12-4 and TRBJ2-7; D is possibly TRBD1 or TRBD2 (6 bases each). V was shortened by 7 bases and J by 3 bases, with 16 bases between the two germline ends. This CDR3 spans 14 amino acids. The CDR3 here is CASTLTGAGYEQYF. CDR3 in DNA: TGTGCCAGCACCCTGACGGGGGCTGGCTACGAGCAGTACTTC.

The rearrangement links TRBV15 to TRBJ2-3; 7 positions match TRBD2. CDR1 and CDR2 from the germline V gene are LNHNV and YYDKDF (reference sequence). The CDR3 totals 14 residues. With V trimmed by 5 bases and J by 0 bases, 2 bases remained unmatched. The CDR3 bases are TGTGCCACCAGCCATAGCGGGAGCACAGATACGCAGTATTTT. Protein: CATSHSGSTDTQYF.

This clonotype was counted many times. The J gene is TRBJ2-7, the V gene TRBV30; possibly TRBD1 for D (6 bases). CDR1 and CDR2 from the germline V gene are GTSNPN and SVGIG (reference sequence). V gave up 0 bases and J gave up 9 bases, with 18 bases separating them. The CDR3 length is 14 residues. The CDR3 here is CAWSVTQGKLVQYF. In nucleotides, the CDR3 is TGTGCCTGGAGTGTAACCCAGGGGAAGCTGGTGCAGTACTTC.